These 8 T cell receptor beta chains were all obtained from the same sample, sequenced in a study of T cell repertoires in aging, cancer and after chemotherapy. Peripheral blood genomic DNA, not sorted cells or RNA, was the template. Rearranged V-D-J TRB sequences were amplified with a mixed TRB-A/B primer pool. Using its own MiXCR run on the multiplex PCR reads, TCRdb lists one record per CDR3 protein. The sample shows more than 8,000 distinct CDR3 sequences, roughly two fifths of them seen only once. The sample taken for sequencing was blood. These receptor sequences come from a human donor in good health.

The chain is built from TRBV24-1 and TRBJ1-2; no firm D call. The CDR3 length is 12 residues. Per germline, CDR1 KGHDR and CDR2 SFDVKD. In nucleotides, the CDR3 is TGTGTTACCAGTGATCTATTCTATGGCTACACCTTC. Amino acid sequence: CVTSDLFYGYTF.

This clonotype qualifies as medium-sized. The chain carries TRBV7-6 and TRBJ2-3; D is possibly TRBD2 (6 bases). From germline, CDR1 is SGHVS and CDR2 FNYEAQ. This CDR3 comprises 14 residues. With 7 bases removed from V and 1 base from J, the gap between germline ends came to 12 bases. The DNA of the CDR3 is TGTGCCAGCACCAAAGCGGGCGGCACAGATACGCAGTATTTT. This codes for CASTKAGGTDTQYF.

Worth noting for this clonotype: Germline and junction disagree at one end, which may indicate a read error. The J gene is TRBJ2-1, the V gene TRBV5-4; no definite D call. CDR1 is SGHNT and CDR2 is YYREEE in the germline V gene (reference sequence). This CDR3 has 16 residues. The CDR3 DNA follows: TGCGCCAGCAGCTTGGACCCACAGCTAAGCCGGCTTGAGCAGTTCTTC. Its protein is CASSLDPQLSRLEQFF.

This chain's CDR3 is CASSVDAGEGTQYF. CDR3 nucleotide sequence: TGCGCCAGCAGCGTGGATGCGGGAGAGGGGACCCAGTACTTC. The gene calls are TRBV5-1 and TRBJ2-5; TRBD2 agrees at 7 bases. Germline values: CDR1 SGHRS, CDR2 YFSETQ. Trimming removed 4 bases from V and 7 bases from J; junction bases left unmatched: 10. This CDR3 is built from 14 residues. Full variable domain (remainder filled in from reference TRBV5-1 and TRBJ2-5): KAGVTQTPRYLIKTRGQQVTLSCSPISGHRSVSWYQQTPGQGLQFLFEYFSETQRNKGNFPGRFSGRQFSNSRSEMNVSTLELGDSALYLCASSVDAGEGTQYFGPGTRLLVL.

The chain's CDR3 is CSARDLLAVTTYNEQFF. CDR3 bases: TGCAGTGCTAGAGATTTACTAGCGGTTACGACCTACAATGAGCAGTTCTTC. The rearrangement uses TRBV20-1 and TRBJ2-1; 8 bases fit TRBD2. The CDR3 totals 17 residues. The V gene end was trimmed by 0 bases and the J gene end by 2 bases; junction bases not matched to a gene: 9. The germline CDR1 and CDR2 sequences are DFQATT and SNEGSKA (reference sequence).

The chain couples TRBV11-3 to TRBJ2-7; TRBD1 aligns across 9 bases. The V segment lost 5 bases and the J segment 6 bases; nucleotides outside the gene matches: 5. There are 13 residues in the CDR3. Per germline, CDR1 SGHNT and CDR2 YENEEA. The CDR3 reads CASSTQGAGEQYF. The CDR3 DNA reads TGTGCCAGCAGCACACAGGGGGCGGGCGAGCAGTACTTC.

The chain recombines TRBV6-5 with TRBJ2-3, with D possibly being TRBD1 (6 bases). V was clipped by 8 bases and J by 0 bases, with 18 bases between them. Germline CDR1 is MNHEY and CDR2 is SVGAGI. CDR3 length: 16 amino acids. The CDR3 sequence is CASYKRLGASTDTQYF. CDR3 DNA sequence: TGTGCCAGCTACAAGAGATTGGGGGCTAGCACAGATACGCAGTATTTT.

This sequence joins TRBV24-1 and TRBJ2-1, with D possibly being TRBD2 (6 bases). V lost 9 bases, J lost 7 bases, and 12 bases lay in between. Germline CDR1 is KGHDR and CDR2 is SFDVKD. The CDR3 length is 12 residues. CDR3 loop: CATLSRGNEQFF. The CDR3 DNA reads TGTGCCACCTTAAGTCGGGGGAATGAGCAGTTCTTC.